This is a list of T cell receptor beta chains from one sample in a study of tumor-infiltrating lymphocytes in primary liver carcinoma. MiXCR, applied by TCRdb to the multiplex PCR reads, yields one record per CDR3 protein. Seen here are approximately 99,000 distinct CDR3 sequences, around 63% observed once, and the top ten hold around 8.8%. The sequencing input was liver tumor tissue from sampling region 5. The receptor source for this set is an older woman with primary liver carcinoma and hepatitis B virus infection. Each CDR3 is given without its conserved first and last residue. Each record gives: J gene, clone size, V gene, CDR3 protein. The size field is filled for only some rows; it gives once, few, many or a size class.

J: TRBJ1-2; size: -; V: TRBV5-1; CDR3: AGSGTTGGGWYT
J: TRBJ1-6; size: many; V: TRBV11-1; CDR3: ASSRTLVSPLH
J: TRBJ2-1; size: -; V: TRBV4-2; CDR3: ASSQKGLGGCEQF
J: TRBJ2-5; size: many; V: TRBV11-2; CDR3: ASSMGLALGETQY
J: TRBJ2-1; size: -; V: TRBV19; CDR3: ASTGRTYNEQF
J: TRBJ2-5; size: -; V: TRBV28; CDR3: ASSSRAGTSDHPQEIQY
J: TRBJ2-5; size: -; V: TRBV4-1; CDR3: TSSRSPTSGPQETQY
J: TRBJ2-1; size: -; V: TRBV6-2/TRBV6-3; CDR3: TSRNSGRVHNEQF
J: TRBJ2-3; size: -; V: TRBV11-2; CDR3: ASSLGTSGSADTRY
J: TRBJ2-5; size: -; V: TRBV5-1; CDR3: ASSIRCPPETQY
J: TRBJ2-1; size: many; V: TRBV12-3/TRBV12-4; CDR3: ASSLGTSGRPSYNEQF
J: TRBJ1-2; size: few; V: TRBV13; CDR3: VSSLVGSGYGYT
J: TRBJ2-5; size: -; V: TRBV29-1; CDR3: SVVRVKEPQC
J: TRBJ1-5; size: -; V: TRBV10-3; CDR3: SISKASHSNQPQH
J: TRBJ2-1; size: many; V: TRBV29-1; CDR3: SVDTSGSMAFHEQF
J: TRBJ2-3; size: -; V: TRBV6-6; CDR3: ASSRKAGQGGTRDTQY
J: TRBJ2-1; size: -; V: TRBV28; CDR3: ASSSPREQF
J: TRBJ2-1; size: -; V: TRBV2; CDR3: ASSEALSGSDNEQF
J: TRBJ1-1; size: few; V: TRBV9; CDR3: ASRGGFEDTEAF
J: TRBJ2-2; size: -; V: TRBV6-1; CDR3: VSSARAGGTGELF
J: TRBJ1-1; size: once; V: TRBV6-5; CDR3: ASSYSGRGSTEAF
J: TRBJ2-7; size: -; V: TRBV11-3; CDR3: ASGLERGGGNSPYEQY
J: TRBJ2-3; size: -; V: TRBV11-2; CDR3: ASSFFSGLMGTDTQY
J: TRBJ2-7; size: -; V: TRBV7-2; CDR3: ASSLGGGAGYEQY
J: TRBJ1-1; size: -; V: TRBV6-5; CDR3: ANSLQGANTEAF
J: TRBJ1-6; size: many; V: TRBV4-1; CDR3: ASSQGGIDSPLH
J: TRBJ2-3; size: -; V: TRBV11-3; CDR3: ASSRAAGQGASDTHY
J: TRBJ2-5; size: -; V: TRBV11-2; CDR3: ASGLTGGKETQY
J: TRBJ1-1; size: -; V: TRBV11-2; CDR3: ASNPPGTGSELAEAF
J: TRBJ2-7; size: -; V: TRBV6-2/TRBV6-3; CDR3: TSSHDHFASSYEQY
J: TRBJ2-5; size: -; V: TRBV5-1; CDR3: ASSSDSVQETQY
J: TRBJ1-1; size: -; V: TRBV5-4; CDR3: ASSLITLGDAEAF
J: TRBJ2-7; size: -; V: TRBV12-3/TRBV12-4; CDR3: ASSQHLRTGWDEQY
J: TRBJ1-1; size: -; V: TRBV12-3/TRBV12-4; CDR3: ARAVGAGTEAF
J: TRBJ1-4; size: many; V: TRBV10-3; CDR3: AISDAGSTNEKLF
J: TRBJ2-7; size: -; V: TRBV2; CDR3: DSSEAPGHGYEQY
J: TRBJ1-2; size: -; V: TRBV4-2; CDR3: ACSQDPGLGARGYT
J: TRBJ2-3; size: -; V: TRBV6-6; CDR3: ASSYSYPGSSDTHY
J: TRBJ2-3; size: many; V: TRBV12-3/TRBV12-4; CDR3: ASSPLQGISADTQY
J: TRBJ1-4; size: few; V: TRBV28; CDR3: ASRLPAEGVSEKLF
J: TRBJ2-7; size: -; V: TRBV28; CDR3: ASGLSGTPNYEQY
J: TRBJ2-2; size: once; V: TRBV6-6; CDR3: AARSSNTGELF
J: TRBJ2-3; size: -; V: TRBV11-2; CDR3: ASSPRLAGPDTQC
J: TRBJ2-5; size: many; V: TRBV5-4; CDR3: ASSLDLSGRETQY
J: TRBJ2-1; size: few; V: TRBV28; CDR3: ASSSYNRGGRVRNEQF
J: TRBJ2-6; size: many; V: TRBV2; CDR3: ASSKTGGSGANVLT
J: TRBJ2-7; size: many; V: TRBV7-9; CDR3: ASSVGTGDSYEQY
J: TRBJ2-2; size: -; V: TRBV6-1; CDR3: ASGVAWVKPGELF